This T cell receptor beta chain was sequenced in a study of a mutant IDH1 vaccine in newly diagnosed glioma. Across the whole study: Males made up 62.5% and females about 40% of treated patients, whose mean age was 40.4 years.

This clone has just a few counts. The antigen is unknown. Sequencing was performed with immunoSEQ multiplex PCR; in TCRdb, only in-frame clones are kept and a portion is missing. The repertoire holds some 60,000 clones, around 83% seen once, with 3.2% in the top ten. Regarding time point: week 47, end of study. Each vaccine dose was 300 ug of mutant IDH1 20-mer peptide, with topical imiquimod. CDR1 is SGHRS and CDR2 is YFSETQ in the germline V gene. With 3 bases clipped from V and 0 bases from J, the junction kept 10 bases outside the gene matches. The CDR3 contains 17 residues. The receptor was derived from a woman aged 45-65 years with glioma. Sample: PBMCs, taken from a glioma patient whose treatment included an IDH1 peptide vaccine. The genes are TRBV5-1 and TRBJ2-7, with 9 bases that match TRBD2. This CDR3 is CASSWVSGGSASYEQYF. The CDR3 bases are TGCGCCAGCAGCTGGGTTAGCGGGGGCTCAGCCTCCTACGAGCAGTACTTC.